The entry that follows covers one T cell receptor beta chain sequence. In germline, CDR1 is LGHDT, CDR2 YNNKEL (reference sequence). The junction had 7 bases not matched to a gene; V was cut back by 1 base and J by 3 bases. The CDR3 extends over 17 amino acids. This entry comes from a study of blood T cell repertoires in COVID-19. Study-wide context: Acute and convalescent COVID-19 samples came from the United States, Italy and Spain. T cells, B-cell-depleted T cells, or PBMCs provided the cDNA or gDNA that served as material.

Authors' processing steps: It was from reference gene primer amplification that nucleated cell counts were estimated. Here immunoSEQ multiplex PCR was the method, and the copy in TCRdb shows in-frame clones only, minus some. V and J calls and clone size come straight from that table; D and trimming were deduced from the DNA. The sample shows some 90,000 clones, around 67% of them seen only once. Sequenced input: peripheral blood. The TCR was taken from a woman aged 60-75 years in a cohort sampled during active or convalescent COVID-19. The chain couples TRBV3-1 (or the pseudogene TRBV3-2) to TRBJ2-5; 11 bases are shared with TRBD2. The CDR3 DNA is TGTGCCAGCAGCCAAGGTGGCGTAGCGGGGGGGGAAGAGACCCAGTACTTC. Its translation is CASSQGGVAGGEETQYF.